The source of this T cell receptor (beta chain) is a study of T cell repertoires in cytomegalovirus infection. TCRdb re-called the reads with MiXCR, one entry per CDR3 protein. The sample holds 450,000 to 650,000 distinct CDR3 sequences, over 35% seen once. As concerns this clonotype: Its antigen is undetermined.

V dropped 5 bases and J dropped 3 bases, with 15 bases sitting between them. Per the germline V gene, CDR1 is MNHNS and CDR2 is SASEGT. There are 15 residues in the CDR3. Material: cultured PBMCs, obtained from culture after CMV antigen stimulation. The receptor was isolated from a human donor in good health (CMV status not recorded). Some clones in this sample may be carry-over from other donors' samples. The chain recombines TRBV6-1 with TRBJ2-3; tentatively, D is TRBD1 (6 bases). CDR3 sequence (DNA): TGTGCCAGCAGTATCCCGACAGGTCTTACAGATACGCAGTATTTT. Amino acids: CASSIPTGLTDTQYF.